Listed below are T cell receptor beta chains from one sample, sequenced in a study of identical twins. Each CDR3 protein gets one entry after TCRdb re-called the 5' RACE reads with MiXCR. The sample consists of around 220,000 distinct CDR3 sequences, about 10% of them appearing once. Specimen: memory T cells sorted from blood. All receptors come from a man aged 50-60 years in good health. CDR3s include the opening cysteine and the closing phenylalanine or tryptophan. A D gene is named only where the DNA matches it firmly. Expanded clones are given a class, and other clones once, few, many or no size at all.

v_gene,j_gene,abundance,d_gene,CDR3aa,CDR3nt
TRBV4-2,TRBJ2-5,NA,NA,CASSSRGGVQETQYF,TGTGCCAGCAGCTCGAGAGGCGGGGTACAAGAGACCCAGTACTTC
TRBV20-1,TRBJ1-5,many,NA,CSASDGTGQPQHF,TGCAGTGCTAGTGATGGAACGGGTCAGCCCCAGCATTTT
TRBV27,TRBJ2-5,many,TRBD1,CASSHETGIGETQYF,TGTGCCAGCAGCCACGAGACAGGGATTGGAGAGACCCAGTACTTC
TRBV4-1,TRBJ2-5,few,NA,CASSQESVGPARAQYF,TGCGCCAGCAGCCAAGAAAGTGTGGGCCCAGCGCGGGCCCAGTACTTC
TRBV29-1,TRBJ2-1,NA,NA,CSVRSGVLEQFF,TGCAGCGTTCGGTCAGGGGTACTTGAGCAGTTCTTC
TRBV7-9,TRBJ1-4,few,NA,CASSPRIGKLFF,TGTGCCAGCAGCCCGCGTATCGGAAAACTGTTTTTT
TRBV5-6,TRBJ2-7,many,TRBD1,CASSYPGGGDEQYF,TGTGCCAGCAGCTATCCAGGGGGCGGCGACGAGCAGTACTTC
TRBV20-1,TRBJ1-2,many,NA,CSASSGGWGGYTF,TGCAGTGCTAGCTCCGGGGGATGGGGTGGCTACACCTTC
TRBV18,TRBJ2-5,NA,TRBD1,CASSKDRGRQETQYF,TGTGCCAGCTCCAAAGACAGGGGAAGACAAGAGACCCAGTACTTC
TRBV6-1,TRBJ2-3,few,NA,CASSATGRTDTQYF,TGTGCCAGCAGTGCGACGGGACGCACAGATACGCAGTATTTT
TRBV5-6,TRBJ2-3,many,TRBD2,CASSLTSGGTDTQYF,TGTGCCAGCAGCTTGACTAGCGGGGGCACAGATACGCAGTATTTT
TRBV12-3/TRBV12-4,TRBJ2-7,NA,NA,CASSLRAGAEQYF,TGTGCCAGCAGTTTACGGGCAGGGGCCGAGCAGTACTTC
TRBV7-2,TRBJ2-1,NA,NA,CASSAGWAYSYNEQFF,TGTGCCAGCAGCGCGGGGTGGGCCTACTCCTACAATGAGCAGTTCTTC
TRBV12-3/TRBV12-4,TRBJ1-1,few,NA,CASSSTGNSGQAFF,TGTGCCAGCAGTTCTACAGGGAATTCAGGGCAAGCTTTCTTT
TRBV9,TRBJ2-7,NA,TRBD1,CASSVSPRTGDEQYF,TGTGCCAGCAGCGTATCCCCCCGGACAGGGGACGAGCAGTACTTC
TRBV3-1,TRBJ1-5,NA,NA,CASSQEVHPNQPQHF,TGTGCCAGCAGCCAAGAAGTCCATCCGAATCAGCCCCAGCATTTT
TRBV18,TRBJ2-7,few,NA,CASSPGERGYEQYF,TGTGCCAGCTCACCGGGCGAGAGAGGGTACGAGCAGTACTTC
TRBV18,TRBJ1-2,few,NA,CASSPGSGNDYGYTF,TGTGCCAGCTCACCGGGCTCAGGAAATGACTATGGCTACACCTTC
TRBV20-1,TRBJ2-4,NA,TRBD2,CSARVPSGGAKNIQYF,TGCAGTGCTAGAGTTCCTAGCGGGGGGGCCAAAAACATTCAGTACTTC
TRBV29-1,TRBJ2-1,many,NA,CSADHNEQFF,TGCAGCGCGGACCACAATGAGCAGTTCTTC
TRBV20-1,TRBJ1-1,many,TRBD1,CSARDLRGDEAFF,TGCAGTGCTAGAGATCTCAGGGGGGATGAAGCTTTCTTT
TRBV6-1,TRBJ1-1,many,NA,CASSKRRTTGGTEAFF,TGTGCCAGCAGTAAACGCCGGACCACGGGTGGCACTGAAGCTTTCTTT
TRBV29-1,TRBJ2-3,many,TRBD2,CSARPSGRPDTQYF,TGCAGCGCCCGACCTAGCGGGAGACCAGATACGCAGTATTTT
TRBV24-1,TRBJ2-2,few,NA,CATSELGVAGELFF,TGTGCCACCAGTGAGTTAGGGGTAGCCGGGGAGCTGTTTTTT
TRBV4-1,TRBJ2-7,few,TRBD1,CASSQGPDRGYEQYF,TGCGCCAGCAGCCAAGGACCGGACAGGGGTTACGAGCAGTACTTC
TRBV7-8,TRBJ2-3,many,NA,CASSLDRRAPDTQYF,TGTGCCAGCAGCTTGGATCGGAGGGCCCCAGATACGCAGTATTTT
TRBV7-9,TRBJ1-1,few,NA,CASSFETLSSEAFF,TGTGCCAGCAGCTTCGAAACGCTCTCAAGTGAAGCTTTCTTT
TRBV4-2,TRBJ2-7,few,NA,CASSQGTGTYEQYF,TGTGCCAGCAGCCAAGGAACAGGGACCTACGAGCAGTACTTC
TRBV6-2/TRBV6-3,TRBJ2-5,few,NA,CASHDQRRETQYF,TGTGCCAGTCACGACCAACGAAGGGAGACCCAGTACTTC
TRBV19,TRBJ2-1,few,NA,CASSIGLRAGLYNEQFF,TGTGCCAGTAGTATAGGATTGCGAGCGGGTCTATACAATGAGCAGTTCTTC
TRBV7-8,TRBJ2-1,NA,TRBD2,CASSPRLAGHDYNEQFF,TGTGCCAGCAGTCCCCGACTAGCGGGCCATGACTACAATGAGCAGTTCTTC
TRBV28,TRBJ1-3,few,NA,CASTPFVGNTIYF,TGTGCCAGCACCCCCTTCGTTGGAAACACCATATATTTT